This T cell receptor (beta chain) is from a study of shared clonotypes between healthy human individuals. Looked up from germline, CDR1 is SGHNT and CDR2 is YYREEE (reference sequence). Trimming removed 5 bases from V and 4 bases from J; junction bases left unmatched: 6. The length of the CDR3 is 14 residues. Comment on this clone: Its antigen is still unknown.

Authors' processing steps: As immunoSEQ supplied junction-only sequences (without quality scores), filtering differed. The table came from immunoSEQ multiplex PCR; TCRdb's copy has only in-frame clones and leaves some out. The DNA gave D and trimming, while V, J and clone size come from that table. The table has millions of clones, approximately 94% seen once. Each donor was a Caucasian adult residing in Nashville, Tennessee. The study, taken as a whole, reports: Non-shared clonotypes had lower generation probabilities than those shared by all four donors. Larger richness was generally estimated for naive than memory subsets.

The clonotype comes from a man between 18 and 35 years old in good health. Sequenced sample: naive CD4+ T cells sorted from blood. The subset was: CD45RA+ positively selected. V and J are TRBV5-4 and TRBJ1-2, with 9 nucleotides matching TRBD1. The CDR3 protein is CASSFRDRAYGYTF. CDR3 nucleotides: TGTGCCAGCAGTTTCCGGGACAGGGCCTATGGCTACACCTTC.